The clone carrying this T cell receptor beta chain was found a few times. Its specificity is not known. This entry is derived from a study of T cell repertoires in cytomegalovirus infection. Between the trimmed V and J ends, which lost 1 base and 4 bases, there was a span of 7 bases. Germline lookup yields CDR1 SEHNR and CDR2 FQNEAQ (reference sequence). CDR3 size: 14 residues. TCRdb fed the reads into MiXCR, producing one record per CDR3 protein. The data contain about 78,000 distinct CDR3 sequences, approximately 42% of them singletons. This chain joins TRBV7-9 and TRBJ2-2; unclear D gene. The receptor was derived from a human donor in good health (CMV status not recorded). Some clones in this sample may be carry-over from other donors' samples. The specimen comprised CD8+ T cells from cultured PBMCs, sampled from culture after CMV antigen stimulation. The CDR3 sequence: CASSLDLGTGELFF. CDR3 nucleotides: TGTGCCAGCAGCTTAGATTTGGGCACCGGGGAGCTGTTTTTT.